The 29 T cell receptor beta chains reported below all come from one sample, sequenced in a study of blood T cells in healthy people across ages. With a J-beta primer mix and a sample-barcoded 5' primer, a second PCR ran 7 to 11 cycles. MiXCR was run by TCRdb on the 5' RACE reads, yielding one entry per CDR3 protein. The sample holds 1,500,000 or so distinct CDR3 sequences, approximately 39% seen once. The source material was blood. The receptors were sampled from a woman between 18 and 30 years old in good health.

J is TRBJ2-7 and V is TRBV7-9, with 10 bases that match TRBD2. The J segment lost 7 bases and the V segment lost 3 bases, leaving 9 bases of the junction unmatched. The germline CDR1 and CDR2 sequences are SEHNR and FQNEAQ (reference sequence). The length of the CDR3 is 15 residues. The CDR3 loop is CASSLWTSGDNEQYF. The CDR3 nucleotides read TGTGCCAGCAGCTTGTGGACTAGCGGTGACAATGAGCAGTACTTC.

The chain carries TRBV7-9 and TRBJ2-1, with D unclear. This CDR3 is built from 14 residues. V lost 5 bases, J lost 4 bases, and 12 bases lay in between. Per the germline V gene, CDR1 is SEHNR and CDR2 is FQNEAQ (reference sequence). The CDR3 DNA follows: TGTGCCAGCAGCGTAGTAGTTAGGTACAATGAGCAGTTCTTC. This translates into CASSVVVRYNEQFF.

This clonotype was seen a handful of times. The chain carries TRBV30 and TRBJ1-4; D call uncertain. CDR1 is GTSNPN and CDR2 is SVGIG in the germline V gene (reference sequence). This CDR3 is built from 15 residues. V lost 2 bases and J lost 4, with 14 bases in between. CDR3 sequence: CAWSSSQLNNEKLFF. In DNA, the CDR3 is TGTGCCTGGAGTTCTTCACAGCTTAATAATGAAAAACTGTTTTTT.

As DNA, the CDR3 is TGCAGCGTTGGGGACAGGTGGACCGGGGAGCTGTTTTTT. This sequence encodes CSVGDRWTGELFF. The chain has TRBV29-1 and TRBJ2-2; 8 bases line up with TRBD1. The CDR3 runs to 13 residues. Trimming at V came to 4 bases and at J to 5 bases, leaving 3 bases not matched to a gene. The V gene's germline CDR1 is SQVTM and CDR2 ANQGSEA.

On this clonotype: Because the CDR3 is missing its conserved closing phenylalanine or tryptophan, this is likely a read error. CDR3 DNA sequence: TGTGCCAGCACCACAACGGAGTCGAATCAGCCCCAGCATTCT. It yields the protein CASTTTESNQPQHS. The chain joins TRBV7-9 to TRBJ1-5; no clear D. Looked up from germline, CDR1 is SEHNR and CDR2 is FQNEAQ (reference sequence). The CDR3 spans 14 residues. Trimming took off 7 bases at V and 4 bases at J, with 14 bases between the two ends.

The chain recombines TRBV6-2 or TRBV6-3 with TRBJ1-1; D is uncertain. The CDR3 loop spans 12 amino acids. Trimming cost V 2 bases and J 6 bases, with 7 bases left between them. Germline CDR1 reads MNHEY; CDR2 reads SVGEGT. The CDR3 region is CASSYPDPEAFF. In DNA form, the CDR3 reads TGTGCCAGCAGTTACCCGGACCCTGAAGCTTTCTTT.

V is TRBV20-1 and J is TRBJ1-1; D gene uncertain. V was pared by 1 base and J by 7 bases, with 13 bases between. CDR1 and CDR2 from the germline V gene are DFQATT and SNEGSKA (reference sequence). The length of the CDR3 is 13 residues. CDR3 loop: CSARASAGVEAFF. For the CDR3, the DNA is TGCAGTGCTAGAGCGTCAGCGGGAGTTGAAGCTTTCTTT.

The J gene is TRBJ2-5, the V gene TRBV4-1; D unclear. The V end was cut by 1 base, the J end by 11 bases, with 17 bases between. The germline CDR1 and CDR2 sequences are MGHRA and YSYEKL. The CDR3 is 14 residues long. The CDR3 is CASSQVVAINEQYF. CDR3 DNA: TGCGCCAGCAGCCAAGTAGTGGCCATCAATGAGCAGTACTTC.

V and J are TRBV20-1 and TRBJ2-3; the match to TRBD2 covers 7 bases. J was trimmed by 1 base and V by 0 bases; bases with no gene match: 7. This CDR3 region has 16 residues. CDR1 DFQATT and CDR2 SNEGSKA come from the germline V gene (reference sequence). CDR3 sequence: CSARDHPGGGTDTQYF. In nucleotides, the CDR3 is TGCAGTGCTAGAGATCATCCGGGGGGAGGCACAGATACGCAGTATTTT.

The rearrangement uses TRBV21-1 and TRBJ1-6; TRBD1 is taken as the D call from the table, unchecked against the DNA. TRBV21-1 is shown as a pseudogene. CDR3 length: 15 residues. The CDR3, as DNA: TGTGCCAGTGCTGTCCGGGACCGTTATAATTCACCCCTCCACTTT. Residues: CASAVRDRYNSPLHF.

This clonotype was observed a few times. V usage is TRBV12-5 and J usage is TRBJ2-5, with TRBD2 matching 9 bases. The germline V gene has CDR1 LGHNT and CDR2 FRNRAP. The V gene end was trimmed by 1 base and the J gene end by 5 bases; junction bases not matched to a gene: 5. The CDR3 consists of 15 residues. CDR3 sequence (DNA): TGTGCTAGTGGTTTGGGGATAGCGGGAGCTGAGACCCAGTACTTC. Translated: CASGLGIAGAETQYF.

This rearrangement joins TRBV27 to TRBJ2-3; 8 bases are a match to TRBD2. Germline lookup yields CDR1 MNHEY and CDR2 SMNVEV (reference sequence). V lost 6 bases and J lost 1; bases outside the gene matches: 6. CDR3 length: 15 residues. The CDR3 is CASRSGSPGTDTQYF. The CDR3 DNA sequence: TGTGCCAGCAGAAGCGGGAGTCCGGGCACAGATACGCAGTATTTT.

This clonotype was counted a few times. V is TRBV12-5 and J is TRBJ1-5; 10 bases line up with TRBD1. This CDR3 spans 17 amino acids. In germline, CDR1 is LGHNT, CDR2 FRNRAP. V lost 1 base to trimming and J lost 3 bases; unmatched junction nucleotides: 6. Written as DNA, the CDR3 is TGTGCTAGTGGTTTGGGTACCGGGACAGGGGTCAATCAGCCCCAGCATTTT. This translates into CASGLGTGTGVNQPQHF.

Concerning this clonotype: A junction end diverges from the germline sequence, so it may reflect a read error. The chain couples TRBV30 to TRBJ2-7, with 7 bases identical to TRBD1. CDR3 length equals 13 residues. CDR1 and CDR2 from the germline V gene are GTSNPN and SVGIG (reference sequence). The CDR3 DNA is TGTGCCGGGAGAGGGACGGACAGGTACGAGCAGTACTTC. Its translation: CAGRGTDRYEQYF.

This clonotype was seen more than once but under ten times. This chain uses TRBV24-1 with TRBJ2-1, with a tentative D call TRBD1 (6 bases). Trimming pared 10 bases from V and 2 bases from J, leaving 8 bases between. The germline gives CDR1 KGHDR, CDR2 SFDVKD. The CDR3 extends over 12 amino acids. The CDR3 DNA reads as TGTGCCACAGGGGGAACCTACAATGAGCAGTTCTTC. This codes for CATGGTYNEQFF.

This clonotype was seen only a few times. The V and J genes are TRBV9 and TRBJ2-3; 7 nucleotides agree with TRBD2. Germline CDR1 SGDLS, CDR2 YYNGEE. The CDR3 is made up of 16 amino acids. Trimming at V came to 5 bases and at J to 4 bases, leaving 13 bases not matched to a gene. CDR3 DNA sequence: TGTGCCAGCAGACCCTTAGGGCGGGGGAGCTCAGATACGCAGTATTTT. Encoded protein: CASRPLGRGSSDTQYF. The full variable domain, rest sourced from reference TRBV9 and TRBJ2-3, is DSGVTQTPKHLITATGQRVTLRCSPRSGDLSVYWYQQSLDQGLQFLIQYYNGEERAKGNILERFSAQQFPDLHSELNLSSLELGDSALYFCASRPLGRGSSDTQYFGPGTRLTVL.

This clonotype was found once. The chain couples TRBV7-9 to TRBJ2-7, with D tentatively TRBD1 or TRBD2 (5 bases each). This CDR3 has 16 amino acids. V was clipped by 0 bases and J by 3 bases, with 15 bases between them. The germline gives CDR1 SEHNR, CDR2 FQNEAQ (reference sequence). CDR3 region: CASSLALGRGDYEQYF. The CDR3 coding sequence is TGTGCCAGCAGCTTAGCGCTTGGCAGAGGGGACTACGAGCAGTACTTC.

The chain carries TRBV9 and TRBJ2-3, with TRBD1 identical over 7 bases. V was pared by 3 bases and J by 4 bases, with 20 bases of the junction left unmatched. The germline gives CDR1 SGDLS, CDR2 YYNGEE. The CDR3 extends over 19 amino acids. The CDR3 region has the DNA TGTGCCAGCAGCGCCGAAGAAGGACAGGTTATGACTGAGGCAGATACGCAGTATTTT. It yields the protein CASSAEEGQVMTEADTQYF.

The V and J genes are TRBV20-1 and TRBJ2-7; maybe TRBD1 (5 bases). With 2 bases removed from V and 9 bases from J, the gap between germline ends came to 14 bases. The CDR3 runs 12 residues. The germline V gene encodes CDR1 DFQATT and CDR2 SNEGSKA (reference sequence). The CDR3 coding sequence is TGCAGTGCTAGAACGACAGAAGCCCTGCAGTACTTC. Protein product: CSARTTEALQYF.

V usage is TRBV7-3 and J usage is TRBJ1-4, with D maybe TRBD1 (5 bases). Germline CDR1 is SGHTA and CDR2 is FQGTGA. The CDR3 is 16 amino acids. V lost 4 bases and J lost 5, with 17 bases in between. DNA for the CDR3: TGTGCCAGCAGCTCCCAAGGGGCAGGAGGGAATGAAAAACTGTTTTTT. Protein: CASSSQGAGGNEKLFF. The whole variable domain, remainder taken from reference TRBV7-3 and TRBJ1-4, is GAGVSQTPSNKVTEKGKYVELRCDPISGHTALYWYRQSLGQGPEFLIYFQGTGAADDSGLPNDRFFAVRPEGSVSTLKIQRTERGDSAVYLCASSSQGAGGNEKLFFGSGTQLSVL.

This clonotype showed up just a few times. The V gene is TRBV5-5, the J gene TRBJ2-3; D is perhaps TRBD1 (6 bases). There are 15 residues in the CDR3. Germline V lookup: CDR1 SGHKS, CDR2 YYEKEE (reference sequence). V was shortened by 3 bases and J by 3 bases, with 14 bases between the two germline ends. CDR3 sequence: CASSSRQVRTDTQYF. The CDR3 DNA reads TGTGCCAGCAGCTCGCGACAGGTTCGGACAGATACGCAGTATTTT.

This clonotype occurred a few times. V usage is TRBV27 and J usage is TRBJ1-1; maybe TRBD1 (5 bases). The V gene's germline CDR1 is MNHEY and CDR2 SMNVEV (reference sequence). This CDR3 comprises 15 residues. Trimming cost V 4 bases and J 4 bases, with 16 bases left between them. Here the CDR3 reads CASSSTTEGFTEAFF. Written as DNA, the CDR3 is TGTGCCAGCAGTTCAACGACAGAAGGATTCACTGAAGCTTTCTTT.

This chain links TRBV10-3 with TRBJ1-5; TRBD1 aligns across 10 bases. The CDR3 is 18 amino acids. V lost 4 bases and J lost 0; bases outside the gene matches: 9. Germline V CDR1 and CDR2: ENHRY, SYGVKD. CDR3 amino acids: CAISARPGQGDSNQPQHF. The CDR3 nucleotides read TGTGCCATCAGTGCTCGCCCTGGACAGGGGGATAGCAATCAGCCCCAGCATTTT.

This clonotype turned up a few times. The CDR3: CATSNRNNEQFF. The CDR3 DNA is TGTGCCACCAGCAATAGGAACAATGAGCAGTTCTTC. J is TRBJ2-1 and V is TRBV15; no reliable D call. Germline-derived CDR1 and CDR2 are LNHNV and YYDKDF (reference sequence). Trimming shortened V by 4 bases and J by 5 bases, and 6 bases separated the two germline ends. This CDR3 is built from 12 residues.

This clonotype was found a few times. J is TRBJ2-3 and V is TRBV30; D might be TRBD1 or TRBD2, each matching 6 bases. CDR3 length equals 15 residues. The V gene lost 0 bases and the J gene lost 5 bases, with 15 bases spanning the gap. Germline V gene lookup returns CDR1 GTSNPN and CDR2 SVGIG (reference sequence). The chain's CDR3 is CAWSVYGGRKDTQYF. CDR3 DNA sequence: TGTGCCTGGAGTGTGTACGGGGGCAGGAAAGATACGCAGTATTTT.

The V call is TRBV12-3 or TRBV12-4, the J call TRBJ1-2, with a weak D call TRBD1 (5 bases). The V and J ends lost 3 bases and 6 bases respectively, with 14 bases between them. There are 14 residues in the CDR3. CDR3 loop: CASSLNEQDNGYTF. The CDR3 DNA sequence: TGTGCCAGCAGTTTGAATGAGCAGGACAATGGCTACACCTTC.

V and J are TRBV20-1 and TRBJ2-5; D is unclear. The CDR3 loop spans 11 amino acids. Germline-derived CDR1 and CDR2 are DFQATT and SNEGSKA (reference sequence). V was trimmed by 4 bases and J by 5 bases, leaving 8 bases between them. DNA of the CDR3: TGCAGTGCTAATCATTGGGAGACCCAGTACTTC. Translated: CSANHWETQYF.

V and J are TRBV5-1 and TRBJ1-2; 9 bases agree with TRBD1. CDR3 length: 15 residues. J was trimmed by 7 bases and V by 0 bases; bases with no gene match: 7. The germline gives CDR1 SGHRS, CDR2 YFSETQ. The CDR3 spells CASSLAATGGFGYTF. The CDR3 DNA sequence: TGCGCCAGCAGCTTGGCCGCTACAGGGGGCTTTGGCTACACCTTC. Using reference TRBV5-1 and TRBJ1-2 for the parts outside the CDR3, the full variable domain is KAGVTQTPRYLIKTRGQQVTLSCSPISGHRSVSWYQQTPGQGLQFLFEYFSETQRNKGNFPGRFSGRQFSNSRSEMNVSTLELGDSALYLCASSLAATGGFGYTFGSGTRLTVV.

V usage is TRBV12-3 or TRBV12-4 and J usage is TRBJ1-1; D ambiguous. CDR3 length equals 12 residues. Trimming left V 3 bases short and J 7 bases short, with 9 bases between. Here the CDR3 DNA reads TGTGCCAGCAGTTTCTCGGGGAATGAAGCTTTCTTT. It translates to CASSFSGNEAFF.